What follows are 29 T cell receptor beta chains derived from one specimen sequenced in a study of blood T cell repertoires in COVID-19. The data were produced by immunoSEQ multiplex PCR, yet TCRdb's version contains in-frame clones alone and is incomplete. The profile covers around 160,000 clones, with 82% appearing a single time and 11% taken by the ten largest. Specimen: PBMCs or T cells enriched from blood (not recorded which). These receptors all stem from a man in his fifties or sixties who had recovered from COVID-19.

The chain has TRBV3-1 (or the pseudogene TRBV3-2) and TRBJ2-5, with 11 bases identical to TRBD2. With 4 bases clipped from V and 6 bases from J, the junction kept 10 bases outside the gene matches. Germline V gene lookup returns CDR1 LGHDT and CDR2 YNNKEL (reference sequence). The CDR3 totals 16 residues. This CDR3 is CASSPALAGGEKTQYF. The CDR3 bases are TGTGCCAGCAGCCCAGCCCTAGCGGGGGGAGAGAAGACCCAGTACTTC.

The V gene is TRBV27, the J gene TRBJ2-2, with 7 nucleotides matching TRBD2. This CDR3 has 18 residues. The germline CDR1 and CDR2 sequences are MNHEY and SMNVEV (reference sequence). V dropped 4 bases and J dropped 4; count of bases not matched to a gene: 15. Here the CDR3 reads CASSSLTSATQGTGELFF. CDR3 coding DNA: TGTGCCAGCAGTTCCCTTACTAGCGCCACTCAGGGCACCGGGGAGCTGTTTTTT.

The CDR3 loop is CASSIGTGPEGYTF. The CDR3 DNA follows: TGCGCCAGCAGCATAGGGACAGGCCCTGAGGGCTACACCTTC. The rearrangement links TRBV5-1 to TRBJ1-2; 8 nucleotides align to TRBD1. This CDR3 has 14 amino acids. CDR1 and CDR2 (germline): SGHRS, YFSETQ. V shed 4 bases and J 8 bases; nucleotides not matched to a gene: 10.

The chain links TRBV19 to TRBJ2-3, with 10 bases matching TRBD1. Germline V gives CDR1 LNHDA, CDR2 SQIVND (reference sequence). The trim removed 4 bases at V and 5 bases at J, leaving 3 bases unmatched. The CDR3 contains 14 residues. This CDR3 reads CASSTRTGGDTQYF. For the CDR3, the DNA is TGTGCCAGTAGTACACGGACAGGGGGAGATACGCAGTATTTT. The full variable domain, completed using reference TRBV19 and TRBJ2-3, is DGGITQSPKYLFRKEGQNVTLSCEQNLNHDAMYWYRQDPGQGLRLIYYSQIVNDFQKGDIAEGYSVSREKKESFPLTVTSAQKNPTAFYLCASSTRTGGDTQYFGPGTRLTVL.

This clone was observed a few times. The chain uses TRBV27 and TRBJ2-5; 8 bases align to TRBD1. Germline V lookup: CDR1 MNHEY, CDR2 SMNVEV (reference sequence). V shed 6 bases, J shed 1 base, and the junction held 7 bases outside the gene matches. This CDR3 spans 15 amino acids. Here the CDR3 reads CASSPDRAGQETQYF. For the CDR3, the DNA is TGTGCCAGCAGCCCGGACAGGGCGGGCCAAGAGACCCAGTACTTC.

The V gene is TRBV6-5, the J gene TRBJ1-1; 7 bases agree with TRBD1. V lost 6 bases and J lost 4; bases outside the gene matches: 8. There are 14 residues in the CDR3. Germline V gene data show CDR1 as MNHEY and CDR2 as SVGAGI. CDR3 in amino acids: CASSLTGVGTEAFF. In nucleotides, the CDR3 is TGTGCCAGCAGCCTCACAGGGGTCGGCACTGAAGCTTTCTTT.

This chain connects TRBV7-6 to TRBJ1-5, with D perhaps TRBD1 (6 bases). CDR1 is SGHVS, CDR2 FNYEAQ, per germline. The CDR3 loop spans 18 amino acids. V lost 1 base, J lost 3 bases, and 19 bases lay in between. This CDR3 is CASSLGVGQGLVNQPQHF. The CDR3 DNA reads as TGTGCCAGCAGCTTAGGGGTTGGGCAGGGGCTAGTCAATCAGCCCCAGCATTTT.

The rearrangement joins TRBV28 to TRBJ1-2, with 9 nucleotides matching TRBD1. From germline, CDR1 is MDHEN and CDR2 SYDVKM. V shed 4 bases, J shed 2 bases, and the junction held 2 bases outside the gene matches. The CDR3 totals 14 residues. CDR3 residues: CASSYRGRNYGYTF. In DNA, the CDR3 is TGTGCCAGCAGTTACAGGGGGCGCAACTATGGCTACACCTTC.

This clone was picked up one time. V gene TRBV28 combines with J gene TRBJ2-5; D not certain. Germline V gene sequence: CDR1 MDHEN, CDR2 SYDVKM. CDR3 length: 14 amino acids. V was pared by 5 bases and J by 4 bases, with 14 bases between. CDR3 sequence reads: CASSPDSPSETQYF. Here the CDR3 DNA reads TGTGCCAGCAGTCCCGATAGCCCCTCAGAGACCCAGTACTTC. Using reference TRBV28 and TRBJ2-5 for the parts outside the CDR3, the full variable domain is DVKVTQSSRYLVKRTGEKVFLECVQDMDHENMFWYRQDPGLGLRLIYFSYDVKMKEKGDIPEGYSVSREKKERFSLILESASTNQTSMYLCASSPDSPSETQYFGPGTRLLVL.

This clone was seen a few times. The V call is TRBV25-1, the J call TRBJ2-7; maybe TRBD1 (7 bases). Trimming left V 7 bases short and J 5 bases short, with 12 bases between. The CDR3 consists of 12 residues. CDR1 is MGHDK, CDR2 SYGVNS, per germline. For the CDR3, the DNA is TGTGCCAGCACACAGGGGAGGAACGAGCAGTACTTC. This codes for CASTQGRNEQYF.

In this sample, this clone turned up once. This chain connects TRBV30 to TRBJ2-1, with 7 nucleotides matching TRBD2. The CDR3 consists of 15 residues. Per the germline V gene, CDR1 is GTSNPN and CDR2 is SVGIG (reference sequence). The V and J ends lost 0 bases and 4 bases, in that order; junction bases with no gene match: 6. This chain's CDR3 is CAWSVAGVPYNEQFF. The CDR3 region has the DNA TGTGCCTGGAGTGTTGCGGGGGTACCTTACAATGAGCAGTTCTTC.

The chain employs TRBV5-1 and TRBJ1-1; no clear D gene. The CDR3 covers 14 residues. In germline, CDR1 is SGHRS, CDR2 YFSETQ. V was shortened by 0 bases and J by 3 bases, with 9 bases between the two germline ends. CDR3 amino acids: CASSLAGMYTEAFF. Here the CDR3 DNA reads TGCGCCAGCAGCTTGGCGGGGATGTACACTGAAGCTTTCTTT.

The chain carries TRBV3-1 (or the pseudogene TRBV3-2) and TRBJ2-7, with TRBD1 matching 8 bases. Germline CDR1 reads LGHDT; CDR2 reads YNNKEL (reference sequence). This CDR3 is built from 13 residues. After removal of 6 bases from V and 3 bases from J, the junction contained 4 bases not matched to a gene. Here the CDR3 reads CASSRGQGYEQYF. The CDR3 DNA reads TGTGCCAGCAGTCGAGGACAGGGCTACGAGCAGTACTTC.

This clone turned up a few times. The chain is built from TRBV27 and TRBJ2-3; 11 positions agree with TRBD2. Germline values: CDR1 MNHEY, CDR2 SMNVEV (reference sequence). The CDR3 has 16 amino acids. Unmatched junction bases numbered 7, after V lost 4 bases and J lost 4 bases. The CDR3 DNA reads as TGTGCCAGCAGTTGGGGTAGCGGGAGGGCCCCAGATACGCAGTATTTT. Its translation: CASSWGSGRAPDTQYF.

V is TRBV4-2 and J is TRBJ1-5; 10 bases match TRBD1. The germline CDR1 and CDR2 sequences are LGHNA and YNFKEQ. Trimming took 1 base from V and 0 from J; bases not matched to a gene: 12. The CDR3 contains 20 residues. The CDR3 DNA is TGTGCCAGCAGCCAAGGATTCGGGACAGGGGACCTTTATAGCAATCAGCCCCAGCATTTT. Its translation: CASSQGFGTGDLYSNQPQHF.

CDR3 sequence reads: CATSSYEYNEQFF. The CDR3 DNA reads as TGTGCCACCAGCTCGTATGAGTACAATGAGCAGTTCTTC. This chain links TRBV15 with TRBJ2-1; D call uncertain. Trimming left V 5 bases short and J 4 bases short, with 9 bases between. Looked up from germline, CDR1 is LNHNV and CDR2 is YYDKDF (reference sequence). This CDR3 has 13 amino acids.

The V and J genes are TRBV7-9 and TRBJ2-1, with 8 bases identical to TRBD2. This CDR3 has 17 amino acids. J was trimmed by 1 base and V by 4 bases; bases with no gene match: 9. Germline V gene lookup returns CDR1 SEHNR and CDR2 FQNEAQ (reference sequence). DNA for the CDR3: TGTGCCAGCAGCTCCACCGGGACTAGTGAGTCCTACAATGAGCAGTTCTTC. This codes for CASSSTGTSESYNEQFF.

The sample holds a few counts of this clone. This chain connects TRBV28 to TRBJ1-2; possible D gene TRBD1, 5 bases. Trimming stripped 8 bases from V and 1 base from J, with 14 bases between. The CDR3 consists of 14 residues. Germline-derived CDR1 and CDR2 are MDHEN and SYDVKM. The CDR3 nucleotides are TGTGCCAGCTTTGACGGGGGGGGTAACTATGGCTACACCTTC. Amino acids: CASFDGGGNYGYTF.

This rearrangement joins TRBV30 to TRBJ1-2, with TRBD1 as a possible D gene (5 bases). CDR3 size: 13 residues. In germline, CDR1 is GTSNPN, CDR2 SVGIG (reference sequence). The CDR3 region is CARSVGAIYGYTF. The CDR3, as DNA: TGTGCGCGGAGTGTAGGGGCTATATATGGCTACACCTTC.

Concerning this clone: This CDR3 fails to terminate in the conserved phenylalanine or tryptophan, so it likely reflects a read error. The limits of the CDR3 on the DNA are not certain, so only TCRdb's listed CDR3 is given. The CDR3 loop reads CASIRRGRIMS. The chain uses TRBV19 and TRBJ1-3; the table's D call TRBD1 went unverified against the DNA. Looked up from germline, CDR1 is LNHDA and CDR2 is SQIVND (reference sequence). A total of 11 residues make up the CDR3, ends included.

The chain links TRBV10-2 to TRBJ1-4; the match to TRBD1 covers 10 bases. Germline assignment: CDR1 WSHSY and CDR2 SAAADI. V trimming: 6 bases; J trimming: 8 bases; junction bases outside the gene matches: 12. The CDR3 length is 16 residues. The CDR3 loop is CASSPTMTGGKEKLFF. The DNA for the CDR3 is TGCGCCAGCAGCCCAACCATGACAGGGGGCAAAGAAAAACTGTTTTTT.

This clone was seen ten or more times. CDR3 DNA sequence: TGTGCCAGCAGCGTAGGGGGGACAGGGGTTACGTATGAGCAGTTCTTC. Translating gives CASSVGGTGVTYEQFF. The chain uses TRBV9 and TRBJ2-1; 10 bases are shared with TRBD1. The CDR3 loop spans 16 amino acids. Germline V gives CDR1 SGDLS, CDR2 YYNGEE. With 0 bases clipped from V and 8 bases from J, the junction kept 8 bases outside the gene matches.

The chain combines TRBV10-1 with TRBJ2-3, with 12 positions matching TRBD2. CDR3 length equals 21 residues. Unmatched junction bases numbered 22, after V lost 4 bases and J lost 5 bases. From germline, CDR1 is WNHNN and CDR2 SYGVQD (reference sequence). The CDR3 loop is CASSVSVVASGGAGSQDTQYF. The CDR3 DNA follows: TGCGCCAGCAGTGTATCCGTGGTGGCTAGCGGGGGGGCCGGGTCTCAAGATACGCAGTATTTT.

The chain uses TRBV28 and TRBJ1-5, with 10 bases matching TRBD1. The V gene end was trimmed by 6 bases and the J gene end by 2 bases; junction bases not matched to a gene: 7. Germline CDR1 reads MDHEN; CDR2 reads SYDVKM. The CDR3 loop spans 16 amino acids. The CDR3, as DNA: TGTGCCAGCAGCCCTCGGACAGGGGGTGGCAATCAGCCCCAGCATTTT. It is translated as CASSPRTGGGNQPQHF.

The chain uses TRBV27 and TRBJ2-7, with D possibly being TRBD2 (5 bases). CDR1 MNHEY and CDR2 SMNVEV come from the germline V gene (reference sequence). Trimming removed 3 bases at V and 4 bases at J, with 16 bases between. The CDR3 loop spans 15 amino acids. CDR3 sequence reads: CASSLISSGPYEQYF. In DNA, the CDR3 is TGTGCCAGCAGTTTGATTTCGAGCGGCCCTTACGAGCAGTACTTC.

This rearrangement joins TRBV2 to TRBJ1-5; D uncertain. The V end lost 6 bases, the J end lost 1 base, and 7 bases lay between the germline ends. Looked up from germline, CDR1 is SNHLY and CDR2 is FYNNEI. CDR3 size: 13 residues. The CDR3 DNA is TGTGCCAGCAGGAGGGCGAGCAATCAGCCCCAGCATTTT. Protein product: CASRRASNQPQHF.

The genes are TRBV6-5 and TRBJ2-5; D perhaps matches TRBD1 (6 bases). Trimming took 7 bases from V and 2 from J, leaving 14 bases between them. The CDR3 has 14 residues. The V gene's germline CDR1 is MNHEY and CDR2 SVGAGI. The CDR3 coding sequence is TGTGCCAGCACCCCCCACAGGGCTCAAGAGACCCAGTACTTC. Translation gives CASTPHRAQETQYF.

The rearrangement uses TRBV5-4 and TRBJ1-1; 12 nucleotides agree with TRBD1. V shed 2 bases, J shed 5 bases, and the junction held 7 bases outside the gene matches. This CDR3 region has 16 residues. Germline lookup yields CDR1 SGHNT and CDR2 YYREEE (reference sequence). CDR3 region: CASSLPRDRGLTEAFF. The CDR3 DNA is TGTGCCAGCAGCTTACCTCGGGACAGGGGGCTAACTGAAGCTTTCTTT.

The chain links TRBV3-1 (or the pseudogene TRBV3-2) to TRBJ2-1, with 11 bases aligning to TRBD2. CDR1 LGHDT and CDR2 YNNKEL come from the germline V gene (reference sequence). Trimming took 6 bases from V and 6 from J; bases not matched to a gene: 1. CDR3 length equals 13 residues. The chain's CDR3 is CASRGLAANEQFF. CDR3 in DNA: TGTGCCAGCAGGGGACTAGCGGCCAATGAGCAGTTCTTC.